The clone carrying this TCR beta chain was detected a few times. The antigen remains undetermined. The data originate from a study of CD8 T cells in ankylosing spondylitis. General study points: Researchers report that disease-linked clones proved CD8+ and relatively rare in peripheral blood. Characteristic, it appeared, of ankylosing spondylitis blood was a TCR beta motif of roughly 8 highly homologous variants. The study looked at matched synovial fluid samples from ankylosing spondylitis patients. Disease-linked clones were reported to be significantly enriched there. Prior literature has documented some motif variants in synovial fluid and blood from reactive arthritis.

Libraries of TCR beta came from quantitative 5'-RACE with molecular barcodes. One entry per CDR3 protein results from TCRdb running MiXCR on the 5' RACE reads. The table records 100,000 to 150,000 distinct CDR3 sequences, under 20% of them present only once. The germline V gene has CDR1 SQVTM and CDR2 ANQGSEA. Deletions cut 6 bases from V and 7 bases from J, with 12 bases between. The CDR3 spans 11 residues. This sequence originates from a male donor with ankylosing spondylitis. The rearrangement links TRBV29-1 to TRBJ1-2, with D unclear. Sample: blood, either unsorted or a sorted T cell fraction (not recorded which). The CDR3 sequence: CSVPLGVGYTF. The CDR3 coding sequence is TGCAGCGTGCCCCTCGGGGTTGGCTACACCTTC.